The entry below gives a single TCR beta chain sequence along with its context. Reverse transcription of roughly 0.5 to 1 ug RNA was performed with random hexamers. Each CDR3 protein is one row after TCRdb ran MiXCR on the immunoSEQ multiplex PCR reads. The sample shows 180,000 or so distinct CDR3 sequences, around 94% of them seen only once. In germline, CDR1 is DFQATT, CDR2 SNEGSKA (reference sequence). V lost 5 bases, J lost 1 base, and 11 bases lay in between. The CDR3 has 14 amino acids. This entry belongs to a study of CD8 T cells in Susac syndrome. This rearrangement joins TRBV20-1 to TRBJ2-2; D possibly uses TRBD1 or TRBD2 (5 bases each). The source is a human donor in good health. Sample: CD4+ T cells from PBMCs. CDR3 in amino acids: CSALGTVNTGELFF. The CDR3 nucleotides are TGCAGTGCTTTAGGGACGGTGAACACCGGGGAGCTGTTTTTT.